Following are 19 T cell receptor beta chains from one sample sequenced in a study of T cells in Graves' hyperthyroidism and ophthalmopathy. TCR beta CDR3 sequences were amplified from RNA transcripts. HTBI primers were the set used in a first-round RT-PCR of the TCR CDR3. TCRdb re-derived calls from the multiplex PCR reads in MiXCR, one entry per CDR3 protein. The table includes under 350,000 distinct CDR3 sequences, 18% detected once. Sequencing was performed on blood. These receptor sequences come from a woman aged 50 to 60 with Graves' hyperthyroidism.

This clonotype was recorded only once. The chain has TRBV20-1 and TRBJ1-5; no definite D call. The CDR3 has 16 amino acids. V lost 6 bases, J lost 0 bases, and 18 bases lay in between. CDR1 is DFQATT, CDR2 SNEGSKA, per germline (reference sequence). Written as DNA, the CDR3 is TGCAGTGCCTACTCAACCTTTTCGGATAGCAATCAGCCCCAGCATTTT. Translated, it gives CSAYSTFSDSNQPQHF.

This clonotype was counted a few times. The chain has TRBV3-1 and TRBJ2-3, with unresolved D. V lost 4 bases, J lost 6 bases, and 8 bases lay in between. The CDR3 is 12 residues long. Germline assignment: CDR1 LGHDT and CDR2 YNNKEL (reference sequence). CDR3 nucleotide sequence: TGTGCCAGCAGCCCCGTTGGGGATACGCAGTATTTT. Protein sequence: CASSPVGDTQYF.

This clonotype was picked up many times. The chain uses TRBV7-8 and TRBJ1-2, with D possibly matching TRBD1 (5 bases). The length of the CDR3 is 13 residues. Trimming took 6 bases from V and 4 from J, leaving 12 bases between them. The V gene's germline CDR1 is SGHVS and CDR2 FQNEAQ. The CDR3 DNA is TGTGCCAGCAGGACCGGGGACGGCTATGGCTACACCTTC. This codes for CASRTGDGYGYTF.

This chain links TRBV6-1 with TRBJ2-3, with TRBD2 as a possible D gene (6 bases). Trimming removed 7 bases at V and 2 bases at J, with 19 bases between. From germline, CDR1 is MNHNS and CDR2 SASEGT. This CDR3 is built from 16 residues. The CDR3 sequence is CASMDFGLFNTDTQYF. CDR3 DNA: TGTGCCAGCATGGATTTTGGACTATTCAACACAGATACGCAGTATTTT.

This clonotype was counted many times. The rearrangement uses TRBV2 and TRBJ1-4; weak D call: TRBD1 (5 bases). Germline assignment: CDR1 SNHLY and CDR2 FYNNEI. The CDR3 covers 13 residues. V gave up 6 bases and J gave up 5 bases, with 10 bases separating them. In DNA form, the CDR3 reads TGTGCCAGCAGCGGACACCCAAATGAAAAACTGTTTTTT. Protein sequence: CASSGHPNEKLFF.

The table lists this clonotype with many counts. The V gene is TRBV2, the J gene TRBJ1-1; D is ambiguous. Germline CDR1 reads SNHLY; CDR2 reads FYNNEI. The CDR3 is 11 amino acids. V shed 7 bases and J shed 6 bases, with 9 bases lying between them. The CDR3: CASIVSSEAFF. As DNA, the CDR3 is TGTGCCAGCATTGTGAGTTCTGAAGCTTTCTTT.

The rearrangement joins TRBV30 to TRBJ1-4; tentatively, D is TRBD1 (5 bases). This CDR3 comprises 15 residues. The germline gives CDR1 GTSNPN, CDR2 SVGIG (reference sequence). V was shortened by 0 bases and J by 1 base, with 9 bases between the two germline ends. The CDR3 bases are TGTGCCTGGAGTGTAGGGGAAGGAACTAATGAAAAACTGTTTTTT. It codes for CAWSVGEGTNEKLFF.

This clonotype was picked up many times. V gene TRBV11-2 combines with J gene TRBJ2-1, with 9 bases identical to TRBD2. V was clipped by 7 bases and J by 6 bases; unmatched bases: 13. The CDR3 has 16 residues. Germline CDR1 SGHAT, CDR2 FQNNGV. For the CDR3, the DNA is TGTGCCAGCATCCCTATTGGGCGGGAGGGCCCCAATGAGCAGTTCTTC. As protein: CASIPIGREGPNEQFF.

This clonotype was detected ten times or more. The chain joins TRBV20-1 to TRBJ2-1; D perhaps matches TRBD1 (5 bases). V lost 4 bases and J 4 bases, leaving 5 bases between the germline ends. CDR3 size: 11 residues. CDR1 and CDR2 from the germline V gene are DFQATT and SNEGSKA (reference sequence). The CDR3 protein is CSATGYNEQFF. DNA for the CDR3: TGCAGTGCTACAGGGTACAATGAGCAGTTCTTC.

This chain uses TRBV29-1 with TRBJ2-1, with TRBD1 identical over 9 bases. The trim removed 7 bases at V and 0 bases at J, leaving 13 bases unmatched. In germline, CDR1 is SQVTM, CDR2 ANQGSEA. There are 17 residues in the CDR3. The CDR3: CSARATGGESSYNEQFF. The CDR3 region has the DNA TGCAGCGCACGAGCGACAGGGGGTGAGAGCTCCTACAATGAGCAGTTCTTC.

This clonotype was seen many times. This chain uses TRBV11-2 with TRBJ2-5; 8 nucleotides line up with TRBD2. Germline CDR1 and CDR2: SGHAT and FQNNGV. V shed 1 base, J shed 2 bases, and the junction held 3 bases outside the gene matches. CDR3 length: 15 amino acids. The CDR3 protein is CASSLGLALQETQYF. DNA for the CDR3: TGTGCCAGCAGCTTAGGACTAGCGCTACAAGAGACCCAGTACTTC.

This chain links TRBV4-1 with TRBJ2-3; a weak D match, TRBD1 (6 bases). Deletions cut 3 bases from V and 6 bases from J, with 16 bases between. Germline CDR1 reads MGHRA; CDR2 reads YSYEKL. This CDR3 is 15 amino acids long. The DNA for the CDR3 is TGCGCCAGCAGCCATGTACAGGGTTTACGCGATACGCAGTATTTT. This translates into CASSHVQGLRDTQYF.

This clonotype was detected ten times or more. The chain links TRBV27 to TRBJ2-3; D gene ambiguous. The germline V gene encodes CDR1 MNHEY and CDR2 SMNVEV (reference sequence). The V gene lost 3 bases and the J gene lost 4 bases, with 11 bases spanning the gap. This CDR3 has 14 amino acids. CDR3 sequence reads: CASSFEDGADTQYF. The CDR3 coding sequence is TGTGCCAGCAGTTTTGAGGATGGAGCAGATACGCAGTATTTT.

The genes are TRBV4-1 and TRBJ2-2; tentatively, D is TRBD1 or TRBD2 (5 bases each). Germline CDR1 reads MGHRA; CDR2 reads YSYEKL. This CDR3 spans 16 amino acids. V was pared by 1 base and J by 1 base, with 10 bases between. CDR3 coding DNA: TGCGCCAGCAGCCAAGGTCGAGGGGTGAACACCGGGGAGCTGTTTTTT. Protein product: CASSQGRGVNTGELFF.

This clonotype was found a few times. The J gene is TRBJ1-2, the V gene TRBV4-1, with D tentatively TRBD1 (5 bases). From germline, CDR1 is MGHRA and CDR2 YSYEKL. V was clipped by 0 bases and J by 4 bases, with 18 bases between them. The CDR3 loop spans 17 amino acids. The CDR3 loop is CASSQDSDRGSIYGYTF. The CDR3 nucleotides read TGCGCCAGCAGCCAAGACTCGGACCGGGGGTCGATCTATGGCTACACCTTC.

There are many counts of this clonotype. The chain joins TRBV28 to TRBJ1-2; TRBD1 agrees at 7 bases. Trimming removed 8 bases from V and 7 bases from J; junction bases left unmatched: 16. Germline CDR1 and CDR2: MDHEN and SYDVKM. The CDR3 length is 15 residues. The CDR3 DNA sequence: TGTGCCAGCGGACGGCGCCCCACAGGGGTCTCTGGCTACACCTTC. Translated, it gives CASGRRPTGVSGYTF.

This sequence joins TRBV6-1 and TRBJ2-3; unclear D gene. This CDR3 is built from 12 residues. Germline V gene data show CDR1 as MNHNS and CDR2 as SASEGT. Between the trimmed V and J ends, which lost 5 bases and 6 bases, there was a span of 9 bases. CDR3 sequence (DNA): TGTGCCAGCAGTCGAAAAGCGGATACGCAGTATTTT. Amino acids: CASSRKADTQYF.

The table lists this clonotype with many counts. The V and J genes are TRBV20-1 and TRBJ2-1, with D hard to call. The CDR3 runs 10 residues. In germline, CDR1 is DFQATT, CDR2 SNEGSKA (reference sequence). V dropped 5 bases and J dropped 3 bases, with 2 bases sitting between them. The CDR3 loop is CSALYNEQFF. The CDR3, as DNA: TGCAGTGCTCTCTACAATGAGCAGTTCTTC.

This clonotype was detected ten times or more. The chain recombines TRBV28 with TRBJ1-1; a weak D match, TRBD1 (5 bases). CDR3 size: 14 residues. Germline CDR1 is MDHEN and CDR2 is SYDVKM. V gave up 7 bases and J gave up 0 bases, with 12 bases separating them. The CDR3 region has the DNA TGTGCCAGCAAACTCCAGGGTATGAACACTGAAGCTTTCTTT. Its translation is CASKLQGMNTEAFF.